The 16 T cell receptor beta chains in this list originate from one sample, sequenced in a study of T-cell memory formation after mild COVID-19 (dated by TCRdb to the early 2020s). Library creation used 5' RACE. Sequenced on an Illumina NovaSeq 6000. Using fastp trimming at Q25 and MiXCR clonotype assembly, TCRdb reanalyzed the public sequencing data and kept in-frame beta chains. One record per CDR3 amino acid sequence lists the most common genes and DNA. Within this sample are 57,000 or so distinct CDR3 sequences, with approximately 9% of them counted one time only. 1.1% of the sample is held by the ten biggest clonotypes. Sample: PBMCs or a T cell subset sorted from them (not recorded which). These receptors all come from a man younger than 35 who had mild COVID-19 (a few samples of this study predate the infection). The sample titles of this study are shuffled in the database, so cell type and time point are left out; the donor was told from shared clones.

The gene calls are TRBV15 and TRBJ1-1; D is ambiguous. Trimming removed 7 bases at V and 0 bases at J, with 9 bases between. There are 13 residues in the CDR3. CDR1 is LNHNV and CDR2 is YYDKDF in the germline V gene (reference sequence). The CDR3 nucleotides read TGTGCCACCACGCGTGACTTGAACACTGAAGCTTTCTTT. Amino acid sequence: CATTRDLNTEAFF.

The chain is built from TRBV7-2 and TRBJ2-3; maybe TRBD2 (6 bases). Germline values: CDR1 SGHTA, CDR2 FQGNSA. Trimming cost V 3 bases and J 0 bases, with 10 bases left between them. CDR3 length: 15 amino acids. DNA of the CDR3: TGTGCCAGCAGCTTGCGGGGCCCCAGCACAGATACGCAGTATTTT. Its translation is CASSLRGPSTDTQYF.

V is TRBV11-3 and J is TRBJ2-3; D is perhaps TRBD1 (6 bases). Trimming shortened V by 3 bases and J by 6 bases, and 10 bases separated the two germline ends. Germline CDR1 and CDR2: SGHNT and YENEEA. CDR3 length: 13 amino acids. CDR3 protein: CASSFDTGDTQYF. The CDR3, as DNA: TGTGCCAGCAGCTTCGACACAGGGGATACGCAGTATTTT. Combining the CDR3 with reference TRBV11-3 and TRBJ2-3 gives the whole variable domain EAGVVQSPRYKIIEKKQPVAFWCNPISGHNTLYWYLQNLGQGPELLIRYENEEAVDDSQLPKDRFSAERLKGVDSTLKIQPAELGDSAVYLCASSFDTGDTQYFGPGTRLTVL.

This clonotype appeared many times. V gene TRBV6-5 combines with J gene TRBJ2-1, with a weak D call TRBD1 (5 bases). Germline CDR1 and CDR2: MNHEY and SVGAGI. Trimming took 0 bases from V and 7 from J, leaving 13 bases between them. This CDR3 has 15 residues. The DNA of the CDR3 is TGTGCCAGCAGTTACTCGGCCAGGGTTAGAAATGAGCAGTTCTTC. Encoded protein: CASSYSARVRNEQFF.

The chain couples TRBV5-1 to TRBJ2-1; 9 nucleotides agree with TRBD2. The ends lost 0 bases at V and 12 bases at J; junction bases unmatched: 10. Germline V CDR1 and CDR2: SGHRS, YFSETQ. The CDR3 length is 15 residues. The DNA of the CDR3 is TGCGCCAGCAGCTTGGATAGCGGGGGAGTACTGGGGCAGTTCTTC. Amino acids: CASSLDSGGVLGQFF.

The chain is built from TRBV5-1 and TRBJ1-1; maybe TRBD1 (5 bases). This CDR3 region has 14 residues. V lost 0 bases, J lost 3 bases, and 9 bases lay in between. The V gene's germline CDR1 is SGHRS and CDR2 YFSETQ. CDR3 protein: CASSLGGFDTEAFF. The CDR3 DNA is TGCGCCAGCAGCTTGGGGGGGTTCGACACTGAAGCTTTCTTT.

The rearrangement links TRBV19 to TRBJ2-2; D is unclear. CDR3 length: 14 residues. Trimming stripped 7 bases from V and 1 base from J, with 10 bases between. The V gene's germline CDR1 is LNHDA and CDR2 SQIVND (reference sequence). CDR3 residues: CASTPWGNTGELFF. The CDR3 DNA follows: TGTGCCAGTACTCCGTGGGGGAACACCGGGGAGCTGTTTTTT.

This clonotype was observed a handful of times. The V call is TRBV5-6, the J call TRBJ1-2, with no clear D. Deletions cut 1 base from V and 5 bases from J, with 15 bases between. Germline-derived CDR1 and CDR2 are SGHDT and YYEEEE. The CDR3 sequence is 15 residues long. The CDR3, as DNA: TGTGCCAGCAGCTTGTTGGCCGGGAGTGGATATGGCTACACCTTC. It specifies CASSLLAGSGYGYTF.

This clonotype was counted ten times or more. The chain carries TRBV21-1 and TRBJ2-7; the D call of TRBD1 is as the table states it, not checked on the DNA. TRBV21-1 is labeled a pseudogene. The CDR3 loop spans 16 amino acids. The CDR3 loop reads CASSKFARQGLFGQYV. The CDR3 bases are TGTGCCAGCAGCAAATTTGCGAGACAGGGGCTGTTTGGGCAGTACGTC.

CDR3 in amino acids: CASSQIGQKNYGYTF. The CDR3 coding sequence is TGCGCCAGCAGCCAGATCGGACAGAAAAACTATGGCTACACCTTC. The rearrangement uses TRBV4-1 and TRBJ1-2, with TRBD1 as a possible D gene (6 bases). Germline CDR1 and CDR2: MGHRA and YSYEKL. The V and J ends lost 3 bases and 2 bases respectively, with 13 bases between them. The CDR3 consists of 15 residues.

In its sample, this clonotype was seen a few times. The chain combines TRBV7-2 with TRBJ1-5, with D hard to call. Trimming shortened V by 5 bases and J by 5 bases, and 10 bases separated the two germline ends. The length of the CDR3 is 13 residues. Germline-derived CDR1 and CDR2 are SGHTA and FQGNSA. The CDR3 sequence: CASSQTRDQPQHF. In nucleotides, the CDR3 is TGTGCCAGCAGCCAAACCCGGGATCAGCCCCAGCATTTT. Based on the CDR3 plus reference TRBV7-2 and TRBJ1-5, the full variable domain is GAGVSQSPSNKVTEKGKDVELRCDPISGHTALYWYRQSLGQGLEFLIYFQGNSAPDKSGLPSDRFSAERTGGSVSTLTIQRTQQEDSAVYLCASSQTRDQPQHFGDGTRLSIL.

This clonotype has a handful of counts. This chain uses TRBV10-3 with TRBJ1-2, with D uncertain. This CDR3 comprises 14 residues. V was trimmed by 0 bases and J by 2 bases, leaving 7 bases between them. Germline V gene lookup returns CDR1 ENHRY and CDR2 SYGVKD. CDR3 region: CAISESALNYGYTF. In nucleotides, the CDR3 is TGTGCCATCAGTGAGTCTGCGCTAAACTATGGCTACACCTTC.

The chain has TRBV7-6 and TRBJ1-1; no reliable D call. V dropped 5 bases and J dropped 2 bases, with 12 bases sitting between them. The CDR3 totals 14 residues. Germline V gives CDR1 SGHVS, CDR2 FNYEAQ. CDR3 sequence reads: CASSPSGRNTEAFF. As DNA, the CDR3 is TGTGCCAGCAGCCCCTCCGGGCGAAACACTGAAGCTTTCTTT.

This clonotype was recorded many times. CDR3 in amino acids: CASSVPGTPETQYF. As DNA, the CDR3 is TGTGCCAGCAGCGTGCCTGGGACTCCGGAGACCCAGTACTTC. The chain uses TRBV12-3 or TRBV12-4 and TRBJ2-5; possible D gene TRBD2, 6 bases. V was trimmed by 6 bases and J by 5 bases, leaving 16 bases between them. The CDR3 spans 14 residues.

The chain recombines TRBV12-3 or TRBV12-4 with TRBJ2-1; TRBD2 matches at 10 bases. CDR3 length: 16 residues. The V segment lost 5 bases and the J segment 5 bases; nucleotides outside the gene matches: 9. CDR3 coding DNA: TGTGCCAGCAGTCCAGGCGGGACTAGCGCTCACAATGAGCAGTTCTTC. This encodes CASSPGGTSAHNEQFF.

The chain recombines TRBV7-2 with TRBJ1-1, with D uncertain. Looked up from germline, CDR1 is SGHTA and CDR2 is FQGNSA. Deletions cut 3 bases from V and 0 bases from J, with 8 bases between. The CDR3 is made up of 14 amino acids. In DNA form, the CDR3 reads TGTGCCAGCAGCTTCACTGCTTTGAACACTGAAGCTTTCTTT. Protein product: CASSFTALNTEAFF.